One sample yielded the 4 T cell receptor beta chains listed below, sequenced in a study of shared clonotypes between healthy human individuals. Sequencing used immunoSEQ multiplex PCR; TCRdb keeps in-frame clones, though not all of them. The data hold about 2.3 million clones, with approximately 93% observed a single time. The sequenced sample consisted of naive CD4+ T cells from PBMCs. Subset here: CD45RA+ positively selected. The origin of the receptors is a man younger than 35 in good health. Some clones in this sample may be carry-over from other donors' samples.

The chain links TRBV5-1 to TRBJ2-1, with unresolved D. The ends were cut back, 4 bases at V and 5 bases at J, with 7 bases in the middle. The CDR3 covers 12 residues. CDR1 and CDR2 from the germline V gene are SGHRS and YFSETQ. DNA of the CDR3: TGCGCCAGCAGCCCTGGGAACAATGAGCAGTTCTTC. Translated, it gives CASSPGNNEQFF.

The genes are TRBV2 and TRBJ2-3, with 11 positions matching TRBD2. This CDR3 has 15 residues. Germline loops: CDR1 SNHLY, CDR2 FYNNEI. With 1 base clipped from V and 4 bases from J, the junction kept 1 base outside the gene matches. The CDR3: CASSEELAGADTQYF. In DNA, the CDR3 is TGTGCCAGCAGTGAAGAACTAGCGGGAGCAGATACGCAGTATTTT.

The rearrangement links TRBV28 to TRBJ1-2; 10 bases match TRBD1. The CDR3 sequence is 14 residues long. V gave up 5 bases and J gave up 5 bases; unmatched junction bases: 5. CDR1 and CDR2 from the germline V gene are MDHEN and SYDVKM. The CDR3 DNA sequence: TGTGCCAGCAGTGCCCCGGGACAGGGGTATGGCTACACCTTC. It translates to CASSAPGQGYGYTF.

The CDR3 reads CSVKLPGQTYYEQYF. The CDR3 nucleotides read TGCAGCGTTAAGCTTCCGGGACAGACTTACTACGAGCAGTACTTC. The chain is built from TRBV29-1 and TRBJ2-7, with 7 nucleotides matching TRBD1. The germline gives CDR1 SQVTM, CDR2 ANQGSEA. This CDR3 is 15 amino acids long. V trimming: 5 bases; J trimming: 3 bases; junction bases outside the gene matches: 13.